The sample holds many counts of the clone carrying this TCR beta chain. The antigen remains unidentified. The germline V gene encodes CDR1 SGHRS and CDR2 YFSETQ. This CDR3 region has 16 residues. V shed 2 bases and J 2 bases; nucleotides not matched to a gene: 5. This entry is derived from a study of T cells after yellow fever vaccination. At the level of the study: Any fraction with a low cell number was prepared using SMART-Seq v4 Ultra Low Input. Study-level points and caveats: Weaker overall was a secondary response that nonetheless peaked faster, on day 5 versus 15. Although most clonotypes did not, a small share appeared in both CD4 and CD8 compartments.

Production of TCR cDNA was by 5'RACE template switching, which also added a universal primer site and UMIs. TCRdb called the 5' RACE reads again in MiXCR, with one record for every CDR3 protein. Of approximately 160,000 distinct CDR3 sequences listed, roughly 9% are singletons. This sequence originates from a young man who received the YFV17D yellow fever vaccine. The material was CD8+ T cells sorted from PBMCs, obtained 45 days after the yellow fever booster vaccination. This chain links TRBV5-1 with TRBJ2-3, with 10 bases identical to TRBD2. The CDR3 coding sequence is TGCGCCAGCAGCTTTCGAGCGGGGGGGCCCACAGATACGCAGTATTTT. It yields the protein CASSFRAGGPTDTQYF.